The T cell receptor beta chain under discussion was sequenced for a study of T cell changes during pregnancy in multiple sclerosis. Assay: immunoSEQ multiplex PCR; the TCRdb copy retains only in-frame clones and omits some. The sample lists 84,000 or so clones; over 90% were seen once. Germline-derived CDR1 and CDR2 are MNHNY and SVGAGI (reference sequence). With 11 bases removed from V and 2 bases from J, the gap between germline ends came to 14 bases. The CDR3 loop spans 13 amino acids. The TCR sequence derives from a female donor with multiple sclerosis, enrolled in a pregnancy study. The sample here was peripheral blood, taken in the third trimester of pregnancy. The gene calls are TRBV6-6 and TRBJ2-3; a weak D match, TRBD1 (6 bases). CDR3 loop: CAAQGHPTDTQYF. The CDR3, as DNA: TGTGCCGCTCAGGGGCATCCCACAGATACGCAGTATTTT.